These T cell receptor beta chains were read from a single sample in a study of blood T cell repertoires in COVID-19. TCRdb's table, derived via immunoSEQ multiplex PCR, lists solely in-frame clones and lacks some. Of about 210,000 clones in the sample, roughly 90% are singletons; the top ten hold 3.5% to 5.5%. Sequencing input: PBMCs or T cells enriched from blood (not recorded which). The receptors were gathered from a woman aged 30 to 39 who had been exposed to COVID-19. CDR3s include the opening cysteine and the closing phenylalanine or tryptophan. The order of the fields is J gene, V gene, clone size, D gene, CDR3 protein, CDR3 DNA. D genes are given only for firm matches. A row's size may be missing; if present it is once, few, many or a size class.

j_call: TRBJ1-2; v_call: TRBV6-5; clone_size: few; d_call: TRBD1; cdr3_aa: CASGWTGGIYGYTF; cdr3_nt: TGTGCCAGCGGATGGACAGGGGGCATCTATGGCTACACCTTC
j_call: TRBJ1-4; v_call: TRBV9; clone_size: NA; d_call: NA; cdr3_aa: CASSASGGNEKLFF; cdr3_nt: TGTGCCAGCAGCGCCAGTGGGGGGAATGAAAAACTGTTTTTT
j_call: TRBJ2-7; v_call: TRBV6-5; clone_size: NA; d_call: TRBD2; cdr3_aa: CASIFDMGLYEQYF; cdr3_nt: TGTGCCAGCATATTCGACATGGGACTATACGAGCAGTACTTC
j_call: TRBJ1-2; v_call: TRBV2; clone_size: NA; d_call: TRBD1; cdr3_aa: CASTVRTGGDYGYTF; cdr3_nt: TGTGCCAGCACCGTTAGGACAGGGGGAGACTATGGCTACACCTTC
j_call: TRBJ2-2; v_call: TRBV19; clone_size: NA; d_call: NA; cdr3_aa: CASSKSQENTGELFF; cdr3_nt: TGTGCCAGTAGTAAAAGTCAGGAGAACACCGGGGAGCTGTTTTTT
j_call: TRBJ2-5; v_call: TRBV9; clone_size: NA; d_call: NA; cdr3_aa: CASGGTSWETQYF; cdr3_nt: TGTGCCAGCGGGGGGACGAGCTGGGAGACCCAGTACTTC
j_call: TRBJ1-2; v_call: TRBV18; clone_size: once; d_call: TRBD1; cdr3_aa: CASSPEDRATSGYTF; cdr3_nt: TGTGCCAGCTCACCCGAGGACAGGGCAACGAGTGGCTACACCTTC
j_call: TRBJ1-1; v_call: TRBV7-2; clone_size: NA; d_call: NA; cdr3_aa: CASRKQVMNTEAFF; cdr3_nt: TGTGCCAGTAGAAAACAGGTAATGAACACTGAAGCTTTCTTT
j_call: TRBJ1-2; v_call: TRBV4-1; clone_size: NA; d_call: NA; cdr3_aa: CASSQDPNKSNYGYTF; cdr3_nt: TGCGCCAGCAGCCAAGATCCGAACAAGTCTAACTATGGCTACACCTTC
j_call: TRBJ1-1; v_call: TRBV5-1; clone_size: NA; d_call: NA; cdr3_aa: CASSLDWRGEAFF; cdr3_nt: TGCGCCAGCAGCTTGGATTGGCGGGGTGAAGCTTTCTTT
j_call: TRBJ1-2; v_call: TRBV19; clone_size: NA; d_call: TRBD1; cdr3_aa: CASSIQGAIYGYTF; cdr3_nt: TGTGCCAGTAGTATCCAGGGGGCGATTTATGGCTACACCTTC
j_call: TRBJ2-7; v_call: TRBV5-1; clone_size: NA; d_call: TRBD1; cdr3_aa: CASSSIWDSSYEQYF; cdr3_nt: TGCGCCAGCAGCTCGATCTGGGACAGCTCCTACGAGCAGTACTTC
j_call: TRBJ2-7; v_call: TRBV6-5; clone_size: NA; d_call: NA; cdr3_aa: CASSYSGVNEQYF; cdr3_nt: TGTGCCAGCAGTTACTCCGGAGTTAACGAGCAGTACTTC
j_call: TRBJ1-1; v_call: TRBV9; clone_size: NA; d_call: TRBD1; cdr3_aa: CASSVGRGHAGEAFF; cdr3_nt: TGTGCCAGCAGCGTAGGTAGGGGGCACGCTGGTGAAGCTTTCTTT
j_call: TRBJ1-6; v_call: TRBV6-1; clone_size: NA; d_call: TRBD1; cdr3_aa: CASSEDRGSSPLHF; cdr3_nt: TGTGCCAGCAGTGAGGACAGGGGGTCTTCACCCCTCCACTTT
j_call: TRBJ1-5; v_call: TRBV20-1; clone_size: NA; d_call: NA; cdr3_aa: CSASSGSNRPQHF; cdr3_nt: TGCAGTGCTAGTAGCGGGTCAAATCGACCCCAGCATTTT
j_call: TRBJ1-2; v_call: TRBV7-9; clone_size: NA; d_call: NA; cdr3_aa: CASSLGPTGSSQFGYTF; cdr3_nt: TGTGCCAGCAGCTTAGGCCCGACAGGATCTTCCCAATTTGGCTACACCTTC
j_call: TRBJ1-1; v_call: TRBV13; clone_size: few; d_call: TRBD1; cdr3_aa: CATGDRVNTEAFF; cdr3_nt: TGTGCCACCGGGGACAGGGTGAACACTGAAGCTTTCTTT
j_call: TRBJ2-3; v_call: TRBV6-5; clone_size: NA; d_call: TRBD1; cdr3_aa: CASRKGDRSTDTQYF; cdr3_nt: TGTGCCAGCAGGAAAGGGGACAGGAGCACAGATACGCAGTATTTT
j_call: TRBJ1-5; v_call: TRBV6-2/TRBV6-3; clone_size: few; d_call: NA; cdr3_aa: CASSYSNFGQFNQPQHF; cdr3_nt: TGTGCCAGCAGTTACTCGAATTTTGGCCAGTTCAATCAGCCCCAGCATTTT
j_call: TRBJ2-7; v_call: TRBV5-1; clone_size: NA; d_call: NA; cdr3_aa: CASSPPISDEQYF; cdr3_nt: TGCGCCAGCAGCCCCCCTATCAGCGACGAGCAGTACTTC
j_call: TRBJ2-1; v_call: TRBV6-6; clone_size: NA; d_call: NA; cdr3_aa: CASTQYGAVDNEQFF; cdr3_nt: TGTGCCAGCACCCAATACGGTGCGGTTGACAATGAGCAGTTCTTC
j_call: TRBJ1-5; v_call: TRBV27; clone_size: NA; d_call: NA; cdr3_aa: CASSKTTVPKAQHF; cdr3_nt: TGTGCCAGCAGTAAGACGACAGTCCCTAAGGCCCAGCATTTT
j_call: TRBJ1-5; v_call: TRBV19; clone_size: many; d_call: NA; cdr3_aa: CASSLVTGYQPQHF; cdr3_nt: TGTGCCAGTAGCCTTGTAACAGGGTATCAGCCCCAGCATTTT
j_call: TRBJ2-7; v_call: TRBV5-1; clone_size: NA; d_call: NA; cdr3_aa: CASSFLDNYEQYF; cdr3_nt: TGCGCCAGCAGCTTCCTTGACAACTACGAGCAGTACTTC
j_call: TRBJ1-5; v_call: TRBV4-2; clone_size: NA; d_call: NA; cdr3_aa: CASSQDWGDSNQPQHF; cdr3_nt: TGTGCCAGCAGCCAAGATTGGGGAGACAGCAATCAGCCCCAGCATTTT
j_call: TRBJ2-7; v_call: TRBV6-5; clone_size: NA; d_call: TRBD1; cdr3_aa: CASSYSPTGSYEQYF; cdr3_nt: TGTGCCAGCAGTTACTCCCCGACAGGGAGCTACGAGCAGTACTTC
j_call: TRBJ1-4; v_call: TRBV2; clone_size: NA; d_call: NA; cdr3_aa: CASATLQKLFF; cdr3_nt: TGTGCCAGCGCCACTCTTCAAAAACTGTTTTTT
j_call: TRBJ1-1; v_call: TRBV2; clone_size: NA; d_call: NA; cdr3_aa: CASSETSEAFF; cdr3_nt: TGTGCCAGCAGTGAGACTTCTGAAGCTTTCTTT
j_call: TRBJ1-5; v_call: TRBV27; clone_size: NA; d_call: NA; cdr3_aa: CASSLLFNQPQHF; cdr3_nt: TGTGCCAGCAGTTTACTTTTCAATCAGCCCCAGCATTTT
j_call: TRBJ1-1; v_call: TRBV29-1; clone_size: NA; d_call: NA; cdr3_aa: CSIHRQYNTEAFF; cdr3_nt: TGCAGCATCCACAGACAGTACAACACTGAAGCTTTCTTT
j_call: TRBJ2-1; v_call: TRBV11-2; clone_size: NA; d_call: TRBD1; cdr3_aa: CASRMTGDEQFF; cdr3_nt: TGTGCCAGCAGGATGACAGGGGATGAGCAGTTCTTC
j_call: TRBJ2-5; v_call: TRBV4-2; clone_size: NA; d_call: TRBD2; cdr3_aa: CASSQGTSGGVRTIKDQETQYF; cdr3_nt: TGTGCCAGCAGCCAAGGGACTAGCGGGGGAGTTCGGACTATCAAAGATCAAGAGACCCAGTACTTC
j_call: TRBJ1-2; v_call: TRBV9; clone_size: few; d_call: NA; cdr3_aa: CASSVGGHPNYGYTF; cdr3_nt: TGTGCCAGCAGCGTAGGGGGACACCCAAACTATGGCTACACCTTC
j_call: TRBJ2-1; v_call: TRBV6-6; clone_size: once; d_call: TRBD2; cdr3_aa: CASSPPAGVYNEQFF; cdr3_nt: TGTGCCAGCAGTCCCCCTGCGGGGGTTTACAATGAGCAGTTCTTC
j_call: TRBJ1-3; v_call: TRBV5-6; clone_size: NA; d_call: TRBD1; cdr3_aa: CASSWGQTNTIYF; cdr3_nt: TGTGCCAGCAGCTGGGGACAGACAAACACCATATATTTT
j_call: TRBJ1-1; v_call: TRBV11-2; clone_size: NA; d_call: TRBD1; cdr3_aa: CASSPRGRNTEAFF; cdr3_nt: TGTGCCAGCAGCCCCAGGGGGCGCAACACTGAAGCTTTCTTT
j_call: TRBJ1-1; v_call: TRBV9; clone_size: NA; d_call: TRBD1; cdr3_aa: CASSGTGSNTEAFF; cdr3_nt: TGTGCCAGCAGCGGGACAGGGTCGAACACTGAAGCTTTCTTT
j_call: TRBJ1-1; v_call: TRBV7-2; clone_size: NA; d_call: NA; cdr3_aa: CASSFHHLAKGGTEAFF; cdr3_nt: TGTGCCAGCAGCTTCCACCACCTAGCGAAGGGTGGTACTGAAGCTTTCTTT
j_call: TRBJ1-1; v_call: TRBV3-1/TRBV3-2; clone_size: NA; d_call: NA; cdr3_aa: CASSQGQKIEAFF; cdr3_nt: TGTGCCAGCAGCCAAGGACAAAAAATTGAAGCTTTCTTT
j_call: TRBJ1-4; v_call: TRBV6-5; clone_size: NA; d_call: TRBD1; cdr3_aa: CASSQQGYGKLFF; cdr3_nt: TGTGCCAGCAGTCAACAGGGGTATGGAAAACTGTTTTTT
j_call: TRBJ1-2; v_call: TRBV6-1; clone_size: NA; d_call: NA; cdr3_aa: CASSEAGIGGHGYTF; cdr3_nt: TGTGCCAGCAGTGAAGCTGGGATCGGGGGGCATGGCTACACCTTC
j_call: TRBJ1-6; v_call: TRBV5-1; clone_size: NA; d_call: TRBD1; cdr3_aa: CASSLQGENSPLHF; cdr3_nt: TGCGCCAGCAGTTTACAGGGGGAAAATTCACCCCTCCACTTT
j_call: TRBJ2-6; v_call: TRBV6-6; clone_size: NA; d_call: TRBD1; cdr3_aa: CASSRGGTGGSGANVLTF; cdr3_nt: TGTGCCAGCAGCCGAGGTGGGACAGGGGGCTCTGGGGCCAACGTCCTGACTTTC
j_call: TRBJ2-1; v_call: TRBV20-1; clone_size: once; d_call: TRBD2; cdr3_aa: CSASRSGVSYNEQFF; cdr3_nt: TGCAGTGCTAGTCGAAGCGGGGTATCCTACAATGAGCAGTTCTTC
j_call: TRBJ1-3; v_call: TRBV4-1; clone_size: NA; d_call: TRBD1; cdr3_aa: CASSQDRDSLPGSGNTIYF; cdr3_nt: TGCGCCAGCAGCCAAGACCGGGACAGCCTACCAGGCTCTGGAAACACCATATATTTT
j_call: TRBJ2-3; v_call: TRBV4-1; clone_size: once; d_call: NA; cdr3_aa: CASSQGQVTDTQYF; cdr3_nt: TGCGCCAGCAGCCAAGGGCAGGTCACAGATACGCAGTATTTT
j_call: TRBJ2-7; v_call: TRBV5-1; clone_size: NA; d_call: TRBD2; cdr3_aa: CASSDPGGTYEQYF; cdr3_nt: TGCGCCAGCAGCGACCCCGGGGGGACCTACGAGCAGTACTTC
j_call: TRBJ1-2; v_call: TRBV9; clone_size: NA; d_call: NA; cdr3_aa: CASSVGHPNYGYTF; cdr3_nt: TGTGCCAGCAGCGTGGGACATCCCAACTATGGCTACACCTTC
j_call: TRBJ1-6; v_call: TRBV28; clone_size: NA; d_call: TRBD1; cdr3_aa: CASSHGQDKNSPLHF; cdr3_nt: TGTGCCAGCAGTCACGGACAGGATAAAAATTCACCCCTCCACTTT
j_call: TRBJ1-4; v_call: TRBV15; clone_size: NA; d_call: NA; cdr3_aa: CATSREEVAAGPNEKLFF; cdr3_nt: TGTGCCACCAGCAGAGAGGAGGTTGCGGCCGGCCCCAATGAAAAACTGTTTTTT
j_call: TRBJ2-6; v_call: TRBV15; clone_size: NA; d_call: NA; cdr3_aa: CATVRSGANVLTF; cdr3_nt: TGTGCCACCGTCAGATCTGGGGCCAACGTCCTGACTTTC
j_call: TRBJ2-5; v_call: TRBV5-8; clone_size: NA; d_call: TRBD1; cdr3_aa: CASSPGQGNQETQYF; cdr3_nt: TGTGCCAGCAGCCCGGGACAGGGGAACCAAGAGACCCAGTACTTC
j_call: TRBJ2-3; v_call: TRBV4-2; clone_size: NA; d_call: NA; cdr3_aa: CASSQGPRWRDTQYF; cdr3_nt: TGTGCCAGCAGCCAAGGACCCAGGTGGCGAGATACGCAGTATTTT
j_call: TRBJ1-2; v_call: TRBV29-1; clone_size: once; d_call: NA; cdr3_aa: CSVEDSYGGYTF; cdr3_nt: TGCAGCGTTGAAGACAGCTACGGGGGCTACACCTTC
j_call: TRBJ1-1; v_call: TRBV10-3; clone_size: NA; d_call: NA; cdr3_aa: CAISEWAGTEAFF; cdr3_nt: TGTGCCATCAGTGAGTGGGCAGGCACTGAAGCTTTCTTT
j_call: TRBJ2-1; v_call: TRBV2; clone_size: NA; d_call: TRBD2; cdr3_aa: CASSEAIAGGEQFF; cdr3_nt: TGTGCCAGCAGTGAAGCGATAGCGGGGGGAGAGCAGTTCTTC